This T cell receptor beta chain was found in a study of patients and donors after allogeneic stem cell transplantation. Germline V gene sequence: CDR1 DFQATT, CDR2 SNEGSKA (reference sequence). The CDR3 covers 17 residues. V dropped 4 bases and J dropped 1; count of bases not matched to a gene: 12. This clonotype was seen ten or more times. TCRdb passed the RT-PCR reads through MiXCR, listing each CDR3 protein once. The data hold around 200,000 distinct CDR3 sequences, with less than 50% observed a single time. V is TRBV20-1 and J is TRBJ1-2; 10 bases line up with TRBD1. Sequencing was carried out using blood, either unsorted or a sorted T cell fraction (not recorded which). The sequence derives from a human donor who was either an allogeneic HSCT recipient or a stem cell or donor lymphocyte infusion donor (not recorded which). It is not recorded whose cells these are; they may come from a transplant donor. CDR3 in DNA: TGCAGTGCTACGTTGGCGATTGGACAGGGGGTTAACTATGGCTACACCTTC. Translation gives CSATLAIGQGVNYGYTF.